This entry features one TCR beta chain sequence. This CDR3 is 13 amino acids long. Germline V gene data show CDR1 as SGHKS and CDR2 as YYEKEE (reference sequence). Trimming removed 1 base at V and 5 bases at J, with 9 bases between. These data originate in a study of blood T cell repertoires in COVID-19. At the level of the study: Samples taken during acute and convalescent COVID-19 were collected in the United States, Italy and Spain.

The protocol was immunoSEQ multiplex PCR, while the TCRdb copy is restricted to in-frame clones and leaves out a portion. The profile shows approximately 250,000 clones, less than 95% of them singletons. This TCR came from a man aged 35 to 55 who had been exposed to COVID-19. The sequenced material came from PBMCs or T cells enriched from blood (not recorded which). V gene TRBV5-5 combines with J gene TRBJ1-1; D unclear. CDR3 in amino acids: CASSLMEGTEAFF. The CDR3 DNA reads TGTGCCAGCAGCTTGATGGAGGGAACTGAAGCTTTCTTT.